The next 22 T cell receptor beta chains were all read from a single sample in a study of shared clonotypes between healthy human individuals (dated by TCRdb to the early 2020s). Library generation was performed with the immunoSEQ multiplex PCR assay. TCRdb holds this immuneACCESS table with in-frame rearrangements only. Some clones are missing; in checked studies, unresolved V genes explain under half, and the rest has no known cause. This sample gives about 1 million clones in total; under 80% of them show up just once. The leading ten clones occupy 1.2% to 1.5% of the sample. What was sequenced was memory CD4+ T cells sorted from blood. In light of the paper, this sample's cell subset or site label describes: CD45RA-negative fraction. The receptors were sampled from a man aged 18 to 29 in good health.

Written as DNA, the CDR3 is TGTGCCAGCAGCCAACATCCAGGGGGCCTGGGGGAGCTGTTTTTT. Protein: CASSQHPGGLGELFF. V gene TRBV14 combines with J gene TRBJ2-2; TRBD1 agrees at 8 bases. The CDR3 is 15 residues long. Germline V lookup: CDR1 SGHDN, CDR2 FVKESK. J gave up 8 bases and V 2 bases, and 7 bases lay outside the gene matches.

Comment on this clone: Different DNA sequences within this sample yield the same CDR3. The chain combines TRBV10-3 with TRBJ2-7; D possibly corresponds to TRBD1 (5 bases). The CDR3 length is 14 residues. Trimming pared 5 bases from V and 0 bases from J, leaving 11 bases between. Germline assignment: CDR1 ENHRY and CDR2 SYGVKD. CDR3 sequence reads: CAISLDSSSYEQYF. The CDR3, as DNA: TGTGCCATCAGTTTAGACAGCTCCTCCTACGAGCAGTACTTC.

The genes are TRBV5-1 and TRBJ2-3; no definite D call. This CDR3 region has 11 residues. V lost 2 bases and J lost 5, with 3 bases in between. Germline CDR1 reads SGHRS; CDR2 reads YFSETQ. The CDR3 nucleotides read TGCGCCAGCAGCTTAGAAGATACGCAGTATTTT. It encodes CASSLEDTQYF.

V gene TRBV18 combines with J gene TRBJ2-1; D uncertain. The CDR3 totals 15 residues. Trimming pared 1 base from V and 0 bases from J, leaving 7 bases between. The germline V gene has CDR1 KGHSH and CDR2 LQKENI. CDR3 protein: CASSPRQSSYNEQFF. In DNA, the CDR3 is TGTGCCAGCTCACCACGGCAGAGCTCCTACAATGAGCAGTTCTTC.

The chain has TRBV7-9 and TRBJ2-7; D tentatively fits TRBD1 or TRBD2 (7 bases each). The CDR3 sequence is 11 residues long. Per the germline V gene, CDR1 is SEHNR and CDR2 is FQNEAQ (reference sequence). V lost 5 bases and J 9 bases, leaving 11 bases between the germline ends. CDR3 region: CASSPGGGQYF. The CDR3, as DNA: TGTGCCAGCAGCCCAGGGGGGGGGCAGTACTTC. Complete variable domain (other parts from reference TRBV7-9 and TRBJ2-7): DTGVSQNPRHKITKRGQNVTFRCDPISEHNRLYWYRQTLGQGPEFLTYFQNEAQLEKSRLLSDRFSAERPKGSFSTLEIQRTEQGDSAMYLCASSPGGGQYFGPGTRLTVT.

This clone has just one count. The CDR3 coding sequence is TGTGCCAGCTCACCACCGACGGGAGGGCCCGTTGGGCAAGAGACCCAGTACTTC. This gives the protein CASSPPTGGPVGQETQYF. The gene calls are TRBV18 and TRBJ2-5; 8 positions match TRBD2. Trimming at V came to 0 bases and at J to 2 bases, leaving 11 bases not matched to a gene. From germline, CDR1 is KGHSH and CDR2 LQKENI. This CDR3 spans 18 amino acids.

This clone was seen many times. The rearrangement links TRBV4-1 to TRBJ1-4, with 7 bases that match TRBD1. CDR1 MGHRA and CDR2 YSYEKL come from the germline V gene. Trimming cost V 4 bases and J 3 bases; bases outside gene matches: 14. CDR3 length equals 18 residues. The CDR3 nucleotides read TGCGCCAGCAGCCTTACATATGCTACGGGACAGTCTAATGAAAAACTGTTTTTT. Protein sequence: CASSLTYATGQSNEKLFF.

The V call is TRBV10-3, the J call TRBJ1-6; D possibly corresponds to TRBD1 (6 bases). Trimming cost V 3 bases and J 3 bases, with 15 bases left between them. The CDR3 covers 17 residues. Germline CDR1 and CDR2: ENHRY and SYGVKD. The CDR3 coding sequence is TGTGCCATCAGTGATAGGGGCAGGGGAATCTATAATTCACCCCTCCACTTT. This codes for CAISDRGRGIYNSPLHF.

This chain uses TRBV18 with TRBJ1-5; the match to TRBD1 covers 7 bases. The CDR3 consists of 15 residues. V gave up 3 bases and J gave up 1 base; unmatched junction bases: 3. Germline V lookup: CDR1 KGHSH, CDR2 LQKENI. CDR3 amino acids: CASSPRDSSNQPQHF. The CDR3 DNA reads as TGTGCCAGCTCACCTCGGGACAGCAGCAATCAGCCCCAGCATTTT.

This chain links TRBV6-1 with TRBJ1-1; D remains unclear. Trimming pared 2 bases from V and 9 bases from J, leaving 13 bases between. The CDR3 is made up of 13 amino acids. Germline CDR1 is MNHNS and CDR2 is SASEGT. The CDR3 reads CASSERNSQKAFF. The CDR3 nucleotides are TGTGCCAGCAGTGAAAGGAACAGCCAGAAAGCTTTCTTT.

With respect to this clone: This CDR3 is also generated by other DNA sequences in the sample. This chain joins TRBV2 and TRBJ2-3, with D tentatively TRBD2 (6 bases). The CDR3 runs to 13 residues. CDR1 is SNHLY, CDR2 FYNNEI, per germline. V lost 5 bases and J lost 0, with 6 bases in between. The CDR3 reads CASSRGSTDTQYF. The CDR3 DNA is TGTGCCAGCAGTCGGGGGAGCACAGATACGCAGTATTTT. The full variable domain, rest sourced from reference TRBV2 and TRBJ2-3, is EPEVTQTPSHQVTQMGQEVILRCVPISNHLYFYWYRQILGQKVEFLVSFYNNEISEKSEIFDDQFSVERPDGSNFTLKIRSTKLEDSAMYFCASSRGSTDTQYFGPGTRLTVL.

This rearrangement joins TRBV5-6 to TRBJ2-1, with D possibly matching TRBD2 (6 bases). Trimming took off 4 bases at V and 10 bases at J, with 12 bases between the two ends. Germline-derived CDR1 and CDR2 are SGHDT and YYEEEE. The CDR3 extends over 12 amino acids. The DNA for the CDR3 is TGTGCCAGCAGCATACGGGACTTGGAGCAGTTCTTC. Translating it yields CASSIRDLEQFF.

This clone was seen a handful of times. CDR3 loop: CASSLGLGGQETQYF. The CDR3 DNA reads TGTGCCAGCAGTTTAGGATTGGGCGGCCAAGAGACCCAGTACTTC. V is TRBV28 and J is TRBJ2-5, with D uncertain. V was cut by 2 bases and J by 1 base, with 11 bases left in between. CDR3 length: 15 amino acids. The V gene's germline CDR1 is MDHEN and CDR2 SYDVKM. The whole variable domain, filled in from reference TRBV28 and TRBJ2-5, reads DVKVTQSSRYLVKRTGEKVFLECVQDMDHENMFWYRQDPGLGLRLIYFSYDVKMKEKGDIPEGYSVSREKKERFSLILESASTNQTSMYLCASSLGLGGQETQYFGPGTRLLVL.

The rearrangement joins TRBV4-1 to TRBJ1-4; 8 bases agree with TRBD1. The CDR3 covers 15 residues. Looked up from germline, CDR1 is MGHRA and CDR2 is YSYEKL. J was trimmed by 8 bases and V by 6 bases; bases with no gene match: 11. The CDR3: CASRISDRVYEKLFF. In DNA form, the CDR3 reads TGCGCCAGCAGAATTTCGGACAGGGTGTACGAAAAACTGTTTTTT.

This clone was detected a few times. The same CDR3 can be traced to other DNA sequences in this sample. This sequence joins TRBV4-2 and TRBJ2-7; D may correspond to TRBD1 or TRBD2 (6 bases each). Germline CDR1 reads LGHNA; CDR2 reads YNFKEQ. CDR3 length: 13 residues. Trimming cost V 0 bases and J 5 bases, with 8 bases left between them. This CDR3 is CASSQDRGDEQYF. CDR3 bases: TGTGCCAGCAGCCAAGATAGGGGGGACGAGCAGTACTTC.

This clone is a singleton in its sample. This chain connects TRBV7-2 to TRBJ1-2, with D maybe TRBD1 (5 bases). The germline V gene encodes CDR1 SGHTA and CDR2 FQGNSA. With 1 base removed from V and 6 bases from J, the gap between germline ends came to 18 bases. CDR3 length equals 16 residues. CDR3 in DNA: TGTGCCAGCAGCTTAGGGCGCACGGGGGGGTCTCATGGCTACACCTTC. It specifies CASSLGRTGGSHGYTF.

The chain carries TRBV5-1 and TRBJ2-2; D is tentatively TRBD1 or TRBD2 (6 bases each). CDR3 length equals 14 residues. V was clipped by 3 bases and J by 5 bases, with 11 bases between them. Germline V gene lookup returns CDR1 SGHRS and CDR2 YFSETQ. DNA for the CDR3: TGCGCCAGCAGCTCCACGGGGGCAACCGGGGAGCTGTTTTTT. It is translated as CASSSTGATGELFF.

The V call is TRBV9, the J call TRBJ2-1, with D perhaps matching TRBD1 (7 bases). CDR1 SGDLS and CDR2 YYNGEE come from the germline V gene. CDR3 length: 15 residues. Trimming stripped 4 bases from V and 6 bases from J, with 17 bases between. CDR3 residues: CASSPAGQFSNEQFF. Here the CDR3 DNA reads TGTGCCAGCAGCCCGGCGGGACAGTTCTCCAATGAGCAGTTCTTC.

The rearrangement joins TRBV18 to TRBJ2-2, with D maybe TRBD1 (5 bases). The germline gives CDR1 KGHSH, CDR2 LQKENI. The CDR3 contains 15 residues. V was shortened by 6 bases and J by 7 bases, with 18 bases between the two germline ends. CDR3 amino acids: CASSPGRPQGGELFF. In DNA form, the CDR3 reads TGTGCCAGCTCCCCCGGACGGCCCCAGGGCGGGGAGCTGTTTTTT.

This rearrangement joins TRBV4-3 to TRBJ1-2, with a tentative D call TRBD1 (6 bases). CDR1 and CDR2 from the germline V gene are LGHNA and YSLEER. This CDR3 is 16 amino acids long. V was clipped by 2 bases and J by 6 bases, with 19 bases between them. Here the CDR3 reads CASSQSTGLRVDGYTF. The CDR3, as DNA: TGCGCCAGCAGCCAATCCACAGGGTTGCGCGTGGATGGCTACACCTTC.

The CDR3 DNA sequence: TGTGCCAGCAGTAAACCCCCGGGACTAGCGAACTACGAGCAGTACTTC. Encoded protein: CASSKPPGLANYEQYF. The chain uses TRBV27 and TRBJ2-7, with 10 bases fitting TRBD2. The V gene's germline CDR1 is MNHEY and CDR2 SMNVEV (reference sequence). CDR3 length: 16 amino acids. Trimming removed 5 bases from V and 3 bases from J; junction bases left unmatched: 10.

About this clone: The sample carries other DNA sequences with the same CDR3. The V and J genes are TRBV19 and TRBJ2-7, with no clear D. The germline CDR1 and CDR2 sequences are LNHDA and SQIVND (reference sequence). CDR3 length: 13 amino acids. With 1 base removed from V and 4 bases from J, the gap between germline ends came to 8 bases. CDR3 sequence reads: CASSIGGGYEQYF. The CDR3 DNA follows: TGTGCCAGTAGTATAGGAGGCGGTTACGAGCAGTACTTC.